This entry concerns a single T cell receptor (beta chain). Its antigen remains unknown. Germline V CDR1 and CDR2: MDHEN, SYDVKM. V lost 5 bases and J 1 base, leaving 19 bases between the germline ends. The CDR3 covers 17 residues. This sample stems from a study of beta chain features in type 1 diabetes. Expressed TCRB transcripts were sequenced, since all the RNA that had been isolated was reverse transcribed. The data were produced by immunoSEQ multiplex PCR, yet TCRdb's version contains in-frame clones alone and is incomplete. The table lists around 160,000 clones, roughly 60% of them singletons, with about 0.081% in the top ten. Study-level results: Type 1 diabetes patients had moderately but significantly shorter TCRB CDR3s in all four CD4+ subsets.

This clonotype was sampled from a man younger than 40 with type 1 diabetes. The source material was naive CD4+ T cells from blood. The chain couples TRBV28 to TRBJ2-3, with D perhaps matching TRBD1 (6 bases). The CDR3 sequence: CASSPWDIVSGTDTQYF. CDR3 in DNA: TGTGCCAGCAGTCCCTGGGACATCGTGAGCGGCACAGATACGCAGTATTTT.